These 28 T cell receptor beta chains were sequenced from one sample in a study of cytomegalovirus exposure and HLA in healthy donors. Researchers ran the PCR with 60 Vbeta and 13 Jbeta primers. The protocol was immunoSEQ multiplex PCR, while the TCRdb copy is restricted to in-frame clones and leaves out a portion. In the table there are some 130,000 clones, roughly 10% of which are singletons. Sample: PBMCs. Source of these receptors: a man aged 45-65 years in good health and CMV-seronegative.

This chain uses TRBV5-1 with TRBJ2-1, with 8 positions matching TRBD1. This CDR3 contains 16 residues. Germline CDR1 SGHRS, CDR2 YFSETQ. Trimming cost V 0 bases and J 5 bases; bases outside gene matches: 7. CDR3 bases: TGCGCCAGCAGCTTGGCCCAGGGGGCGAGGAACAATGAGCAGTTCTTC. Its translation: CASSLAQGARNNEQFF.

This clone was seen a few times. The genes are TRBV27 and TRBJ1-5; 10 bases match TRBD1. CDR3 length: 16 residues. Germline V CDR1 and CDR2: MNHEY, SMNVEV (reference sequence). V dropped 6 bases and J dropped 2; count of bases not matched to a gene: 7. CDR3 coding DNA: TGTGCCAGCAGCCGACAGGGGGCCTGGGGCAATCAGCCCCAGCATTTT. It translates to CASSRQGAWGNQPQHF.

This clone was seen a handful of times. V usage is TRBV25-1 and J usage is TRBJ1-1; D is unclear. V lost 2 bases to trimming and J lost 8 bases, with 6 bases between them. Germline V gene data show CDR1 as MGHDK and CDR2 as SYGVNS. The CDR3 covers 11 residues. The CDR3 DNA is TGTGCCAGCAGTGAAGCGAGGGAAGCTTTCTTT. Translating gives CASSEAREAFF.

The rearrangement uses TRBV5-5 and TRBJ2-2; 14 bases map to TRBD2. This CDR3 is built from 18 residues. Trimming took 3 bases from V and 5 from J; bases not matched to a gene: 9. The germline gives CDR1 SGHKS, CDR2 YYEKEE (reference sequence). CDR3 in amino acids: CASSSTGTSGRWTGELFF. The CDR3 region has the DNA TGTGCCAGCAGCTCGACAGGGACTAGCGGGAGATGGACCGGGGAGCTGTTTTTT.

This chain's CDR3 is CATGTGNQPQHF. The CDR3 DNA sequence: TGTGCGACAGGGACAGGCAATCAGCCCCAGCATTTT. V and J are TRBV19 and TRBJ1-5, with 7 bases aligning to TRBD1. Per the germline V gene, CDR1 is LNHDA and CDR2 is SQIVND (reference sequence). This CDR3 is built from 12 residues.

This clone was picked up a small number of times. The chain couples TRBV11-2 to TRBJ1-1; TRBD1 is a possible D gene (6 bases). CDR3 size: 14 residues. The V and J ends lost 5 bases and 1 base respectively, with 11 bases between them. CDR1 is SGHAT, CDR2 FQNNGV, per germline. DNA of the CDR3: TGTGCCAGCAGCCTCGGGGGGGCGAACACTGAAGCTTTCTTT. Translated: CASSLGGANTEAFF.

This clone turned up a few times. The V gene is TRBV5-1, the J gene TRBJ2-5; a weak D match, TRBD2 (6 bases). The ends were cut back, 6 bases at V and 5 bases at J, with 23 bases in the middle. Germline V gene sequence: CDR1 SGHRS, CDR2 YFSETQ. This CDR3 spans 16 amino acids. CDR3 loop: CASTPGSDSGLETQYF. In DNA, the CDR3 is TGCGCCAGCACACCTGGTTCGGATAGCGGTTTGGAGACCCAGTACTTC.

This clone was seen a handful of times. The chain is built from TRBV5-1 and TRBJ1-1; D perhaps matches TRBD1 (6 bases). The germline V gene has CDR1 SGHRS and CDR2 YFSETQ. The ends were cut back, 4 bases at V and 0 bases at J, with 10 bases in the middle. The length of the CDR3 is 14 residues. The CDR3 sequence: CASSTGTLNTEAFF. CDR3 DNA: TGCGCCAGCAGCACCGGGACATTGAACACTGAAGCTTTCTTT. Using reference TRBV5-1 and TRBJ1-1 for the parts outside the CDR3, the full variable domain is KAGVTQTPRYLIKTRGQQVTLSCSPISGHRSVSWYQQTPGQGLQFLFEYFSETQRNKGNFPGRFSGRQFSNSRSEMNVSTLELGDSALYLCASSTGTLNTEAFFGQGTRLTVV.

The chain uses TRBV10-3 and TRBJ2-5; TRBD2 matches 8 bases. CDR1 and CDR2 (germline): ENHRY, SYGVKD. Trimming at V came to 8 bases and at J to 5 bases, leaving 4 bases not matched to a gene. This CDR3 region has 12 residues. The CDR3 DNA follows: TGTGCCATCGCGGGACTAGGGGAGACCCAGTACTTC. Its protein product is CAIAGLGETQYF.

This clone showed up just a few times. This sequence joins TRBV4-1 and TRBJ2-1, with D possibly matching TRBD2 (5 bases). The CDR3 has 16 amino acids. The ends were cut back, 4 bases at V and 4 bases at J, with 17 bases in the middle. Germline-derived CDR1 and CDR2 are MGHRA and YSYEKL. This CDR3 reads CASSRVAGGFYNEQFF. The CDR3 nucleotides are TGCGCCAGCAGCCGAGTAGCAGGCGGGTTTTACAATGAGCAGTTCTTC.

This sequence joins TRBV6-5 and TRBJ2-5, with D maybe TRBD2 (5 bases). The ends were cut back, 0 bases at V and 5 bases at J, with 10 bases in the middle. The length of the CDR3 is 14 residues. Germline CDR1 is MNHEY and CDR2 is SVGAGI. The CDR3 bases are TGTGCCAGCAGTTACTCGTTACTAGATGAGACCCAGTACTTC. Translation gives CASSYSLLDETQYF.

There are a few counts of this clone. The chain couples TRBV6-5 to TRBJ2-5; a weak D match, TRBD1 (5 bases). The end of the DNA aligns better with TRBJ2-7, so the J call may be wrong. The CDR3 contains 13 residues. Per germline, CDR1 MNHEY and CDR2 SVGAGI. CDR3 protein: CASRETGSDEQYF. CDR3 nucleotides: TGTGCCAGCAGGGAAACAGGTTCCGACGAGCAGTACTTC.

This clone occurred a few times. This rearrangement joins TRBV5-1 to TRBJ2-7, with D perhaps TRBD1 (6 bases). CDR1 SGHRS and CDR2 YFSETQ come from the germline V gene. The CDR3 consists of 14 residues. Trimming pared 0 bases from V and 3 bases from J, leaving 10 bases between. DNA of the CDR3: TGCGCCAGCAGCTTGGGAGGGGGTAACTACGAGCAGTACTTC. Translated, it gives CASSLGGGNYEQYF.

The chain carries TRBV7-3 and TRBJ1-2; no clear D gene. Germline lookup yields CDR1 SGHTA and CDR2 FQGTGA. The V end was cut by 2 bases, the J end by 5 bases, with 12 bases between. CDR3 size: 14 residues. The CDR3 region is CASSLGGVGYGYTF. The CDR3 DNA follows: TGTGCCAGCAGCTTAGGCGGGGTTGGTTATGGCTACACCTTC.

This clone has more than one count but fewer than ten. The junction departs from the called germline gene at one end, perhaps through a read error. The rearrangement links TRBV27 to TRBJ1-2; tentative D call: TRBD1 (6 bases). The CDR3 length is 15 residues. The germline CDR1 and CDR2 sequences are MNHEY and SMNVEV (reference sequence). The CDR3 nucleotides are TGTGCCGGCAGTTTAGCGGGGGGCGGTAACTATGGCTACACCTTC. It translates to CAGSLAGGGNYGYTF.

The V and J genes are TRBV9 and TRBJ2-7, with no clear D. With 1 base removed from V and 6 bases from J, the gap between germline ends came to 11 bases. CDR1 and CDR2 (germline): SGDLS, YYNGEE. This CDR3 spans 13 amino acids. CDR3 amino acids: CASSVSGYAEQYF. CDR3 DNA sequence: TGTGCCAGCAGCGTATCCGGGTACGCCGAGCAGTACTTC.

The CDR3 here is CASRQMGGDEAFF. CDR3 sequence (DNA): TGTGCCAGCAGACAAATGGGGGGGGATGAAGCTTTCTTT. The chain employs TRBV6-5 and TRBJ1-1; a weak D match, TRBD1 (5 bases). The ends were cut back, 6 bases at V and 7 bases at J, with 15 bases in the middle. Looked up from germline, CDR1 is MNHEY and CDR2 is SVGAGI. This CDR3 has 13 amino acids.

Only a few counts were recorded for this clone. The chain is built from TRBV18 and TRBJ2-5; TRBD2 might be the D (6 bases). This CDR3 is built from 13 residues. V lost 5 bases and J 2 bases, leaving 9 bases between the germline ends. Germline-derived CDR1 and CDR2 are KGHSH and LQKENI. In DNA, the CDR3 is TGTGCCAGCTCAACGGGACTGCAAGAGACCCAGTACTTC. Translated, it gives CASSTGLQETQYF.

This sequence joins TRBV5-4 and TRBJ1-1, with D hard to call. The length of the CDR3 is 16 residues. The germline V and J ends were trimmed by 0 bases and 7 bases, with 19 bases remaining between them. CDR1 is SGHNT and CDR2 is YYREEE in the germline V gene (reference sequence). This chain's CDR3 is CASSLVGGSSNGEAFF. The CDR3 bases are TGTGCCAGCAGCTTGGTGGGAGGGTCAAGTAACGGTGAAGCTTTCTTT.

CDR3 nucleotide sequence: TGTGCCAGCGAACAGGAGAATAATTCACCCCTCCACTTT. Its translation: CASEQENNSPLHF. The V and J genes are TRBV2 and TRBJ1-6; a weak D match, TRBD1 (5 bases). Germline V gene lookup returns CDR1 SNHLY and CDR2 FYNNEI. The V gene lost 8 bases and the J gene lost 5 bases, with 10 bases spanning the gap. CDR3 length: 13 amino acids.

The V and J genes are TRBV27 and TRBJ2-1; 8 nucleotides match TRBD1. Trimming removed 5 bases from V and 1 base from J; junction bases left unmatched: 7. Germline CDR1 reads MNHEY; CDR2 reads SMNVEV (reference sequence). The CDR3 length is 16 residues. CDR3 DNA: TGTGCCAGCAGTACAAGACAGGGGCCTTCCTACAATGAGCAGTTCTTC. Amino acids: CASSTRQGPSYNEQFF.

This sequence joins TRBV30 and TRBJ1-5; weak D call: TRBD1 (6 bases). The CDR3 is 13 residues long. CDR1 GTSNPN and CDR2 SVGIG come from the germline V gene (reference sequence). The V end was cut by 1 base, the J end by 7 bases, with 11 bases between. CDR3 amino acids: CAWSGGTTQPQHF. CDR3 in DNA: TGTGCCTGGAGTGGAGGGACAACCCAGCCCCAGCATTTT.

This clone turned up a few times. The V call is TRBV9, the J call TRBJ1-1; D gene uncertain. CDR3 size: 14 residues. Between the trimmed V and J ends, which lost 3 bases and 0 bases, there was a span of 9 bases. Germline values: CDR1 SGDLS, CDR2 YYNGEE. The CDR3 coding sequence is TGTGCCAGCAGCGCAGGAATCATGAACACTGAAGCTTTCTTT. Protein product: CASSAGIMNTEAFF.

CDR3 DNA: TGTGCCAGTAGTATAGAGACAGCGACCACTGAAGCTTTCTTT. Translated: CASSIETATTEAFF. The V gene is TRBV19, the J gene TRBJ1-1; D may be TRBD1 (5 bases). The germline gives CDR1 LNHDA, CDR2 SQIVND (reference sequence). CDR3 length equals 14 residues. V was pared by 0 bases and J by 4 bases, with 9 bases between.

The V call is TRBV6-1, the J call TRBJ2-2; D is possibly TRBD1 (6 bases). Trimming pared 4 bases from V and 5 bases from J, leaving 11 bases between. The CDR3 has 14 amino acids. CDR1 is MNHNS, CDR2 SASEGT, per germline. The DNA for the CDR3 is TGTGCCAGCAGTGCTACCAGGGGAACCGGGGAGCTGTTTTTT. The encoded protein is CASSATRGTGELFF.

This rearrangement joins TRBV9 to TRBJ1-1; tentative D call: TRBD1 (5 bases). The length of the CDR3 is 16 residues. Trimming took off 4 bases at V and 0 bases at J, with 16 bases between the two ends. Germline V gene sequence: CDR1 SGDLS, CDR2 YYNGEE. In DNA, the CDR3 is TGTGCCAGCAGCCCTCCTCCTGGGGCTATGAACACTGAAGCTTTCTTT. Translation gives CASSPPPGAMNTEAFF.

The rearrangement uses TRBV11-2 and TRBJ2-5; possibly TRBD2 for D (6 bases). The germline CDR1 and CDR2 sequences are SGHAT and FQNNGV. V lost 1 base and J 5 bases, leaving 14 bases between the germline ends. The CDR3 runs to 15 residues. Here the CDR3 reads CASSLGVRGWETQYF. The DNA of the CDR3 is TGTGCCAGCAGCTTAGGAGTGCGGGGATGGGAGACCCAGTACTTC. The complete variable domain, with remaining parts taken from reference TRBV11-2 and TRBJ2-5, reads EAGVAQSPRYKIIEKRQSVAFWCNPISGHATLYWYQQILGQGPKLLIQFQNNGVVDDSQLPKDRFSAERLKGVDSTLKIQPAKLEDSAVYLCASSLGVRGWETQYFGPGTRLLVL.

V usage is TRBV5-1 and J usage is TRBJ1-1; 8 bases line up with TRBD1. Germline V lookup: CDR1 SGHRS, CDR2 YFSETQ. CDR3 length: 13 residues. V lost 4 bases, J lost 4 bases, and 3 bases stayed unmatched. CDR3 DNA sequence: TGCGCCAGCAGCGCGCAGGGGGCCACTGAAGCTTTCTTT. Its translation is CASSAQGATEAFF.